The 23 T cell receptor beta chains below all came from one sample that was sequenced in a study of T cell repertoires in cytomegalovirus infection (dated by TCRdb to about 2019). The sample's treatment or condition label, in plain terms: in vitro stimulation with specific CMV peptide epitopes to enrich CMV-specific T cells. These receptors have no known antigen. The sample was run on an Illumina HiSeq 1500. In-frame beta chains were kept once TCRdb had trimmed the public reads at Q25 with fastp and called clones with MiXCR. CDR3 protein sequences are deduplicated, and each keeps its most common genes and DNA. The sample table lists about 310,000 distinct CDR3 sequences, just under 25% of them with a count of one. The ten most abundant clones make up roughly 13% of the sample. The sample was cultured PBMCs, taken from culture after CMV antigen stimulation. These TCRs come from a human donor in good health (CMV status not recorded). Some clones in this sample may be carry-over from other donors' samples.

CDR3 DNA: TGTGCCAGCAGCCCTAGAGGGGAACCGAACACTGAAGCTTTCTTT. Protein product: CASSPRGEPNTEAFF. This rearrangement joins TRBV7-2 to TRBJ1-1; weak D call: TRBD1 (5 bases). From germline, CDR1 is SGHTA and CDR2 FQGNSA. The V gene lost 5 bases and the J gene lost 1 base, with 14 bases spanning the gap. There are 15 residues in the CDR3.

This clonotype was counted at least ten times. The chain recombines TRBV7-8 with TRBJ1-1; 7 nucleotides line up with TRBD1. The CDR3 is made up of 15 amino acids. Per the germline V gene, CDR1 is SGHVS and CDR2 is FQNEAQ. V was pared by 5 bases and J by 0 bases, with 6 bases of the junction left unmatched. CDR3 DNA: TGTGCCAGCAGCCCCGACAGGGCCTTGAACACTGAAGCTTTCTTT. It codes for CASSPDRALNTEAFF.

This clonotype has at least ten counts. The chain carries TRBV7-2 and TRBJ2-1; 11 nucleotides agree with TRBD2. This CDR3 comprises 18 residues. CDR1 is SGHTA and CDR2 is FQGNSA in the germline V gene. The V segment lost 1 base and the J segment 0 bases; nucleotides outside the gene matches: 5. The CDR3 region has the DNA TGTGCCAGCAGCTTAGTGGGACTAGCGGCTAGCTCCTACAATGAGCAGTTCTTC. It codes for CASSLVGLAASSYNEQFF.

The V call is TRBV4-1, the J call TRBJ2-2; D call uncertain. V lost 0 bases to trimming and J lost 4 bases, with 6 bases between them. The CDR3 is 14 residues long. CDR1 is MGHRA, CDR2 YSYEKL, per germline. The CDR3 DNA reads TGCGCCAGCAGCCAAGATCAGATCACCGGGGAGCTGTTTTTT. This gives the protein CASSQDQITGELFF.

This chain uses TRBV24-1 with TRBJ1-6; 7 bases map to TRBD1. This CDR3 has 13 amino acids. The ends lost 9 bases at V and 6 bases at J; junction bases unmatched: 4. Germline V gene data show CDR1 as KGHDR and CDR2 as SFDVKD. The CDR3: CATQGQRNSPLHF. The CDR3 DNA follows: TGTGCCACCCAGGGACAGCGTAATTCACCCCTCCACTTT.

Only a few counts were recorded for this clonotype. CDR3 coding DNA: TGCGCCAGCAGCTTGGGGATGGCCTATGGCTACACCTTC. The encoded protein is CASSLGMAYGYTF. The chain couples TRBV5-1 to TRBJ1-2, with D uncertain. Trimming removed 0 bases at V and 4 bases at J, with 7 bases between. Germline lookup yields CDR1 SGHRS and CDR2 YFSETQ. The CDR3 has 13 amino acids.

This clonotype was counted at least ten times. The gene calls are TRBV7-2 and TRBJ1-5, with 10 bases lining up with TRBD1. V was clipped by 4 bases and J by 5 bases; unmatched bases: 5. CDR3 length: 15 amino acids. The germline CDR1 and CDR2 sequences are SGHTA and FQGNSA. The CDR3 coding sequence is TGTGCCAGCAGCTCCGGGACAGGGGCCCATCAGCCCCAGCATTTT. Protein product: CASSSGTGAHQPQHF.

The sample holds many counts of this clonotype. This chain links TRBV5-4 with TRBJ2-3; D is unclear. With 4 bases removed from V and 2 bases from J, the gap between germline ends came to 8 bases. CDR3 length: 13 residues. Germline V lookup: CDR1 SGHNT, CDR2 YYREEE (reference sequence). The CDR3 reads CASSPRDTDTQYF. DNA for the CDR3: TGTGCCAGCAGCCCTAGGGACACAGATACGCAGTATTTT.

This clonotype was seen at least ten times. The rearrangement uses TRBV7-2 and TRBJ1-3; D is unresolved. The CDR3 extends over 14 amino acids. Germline lookup yields CDR1 SGHTA and CDR2 FQGNSA. The ends were cut back, 1 base at V and 2 bases at J, with 6 bases in the middle. The CDR3 region has the DNA TGTGCCAGCAGCTTAGGTTCGGCTGGAAACACCATATATTTT. It translates to CASSLGSAGNTIYF.

This clonotype was seen more than once but under ten times. The chain recombines TRBV19 with TRBJ1-4; TRBD1 aligns across 7 bases. The J segment lost 7 bases and the V segment lost 8 bases, leaving 10 bases of the junction unmatched. In germline, CDR1 is LNHDA, CDR2 SQIVND (reference sequence). The CDR3 is 14 amino acids. Here the CDR3 reads CASVGGADSEKLFF. Here the CDR3 DNA reads TGTGCCAGTGTAGGGGGCGCGGACTCTGAAAAACTGTTTTTT.

The J gene is TRBJ2-1, the V gene TRBV6-2 or TRBV6-3; 12 bases agree with TRBD2. Trimming removed 5 bases from V and 4 bases from J; junction bases left unmatched: 3. CDR1 MNHEY and CDR2 SVGEGT come from the germline V gene. The CDR3 spans 15 residues. The CDR3 here is CASSKTSGSYNEQFF. The CDR3 nucleotides are TGTGCCAGCAGTAAGACTAGCGGGAGTTACAATGAGCAGTTCTTC.

This clonotype was seen many times. The genes are TRBV7-2 and TRBJ1-2; D gene unclear. There are 13 residues in the CDR3. Per the germline V gene, CDR1 is SGHTA and CDR2 is FQGNSA. V lost 2 bases to trimming and J lost 2 bases, with 6 bases between them. The CDR3 nucleotides read TGTGCCAGCAGCTTAACGTTCAACTATGGCTACACCTTC. It specifies CASSLTFNYGYTF.

The genes are TRBV6-2 or TRBV6-3 and TRBJ2-1; 9 bases match TRBD2. J was trimmed by 7 bases and V by 4 bases; bases with no gene match: 8. CDR3 length: 15 amino acids. Per germline, CDR1 MNHEY and CDR2 SVGEGT. The CDR3 region has the DNA TGTGCCAGCAGTTTAGCGGGAGAACTAAGGAATGAGCAGTTCTTC. Its translation: CASSLAGELRNEQFF.

The J gene is TRBJ2-3, the V gene TRBV20-1; no firm D call. This CDR3 region has 13 residues. Germline-derived CDR1 and CDR2 are DFQATT and SNEGSKA (reference sequence). V lost 3 bases, J lost 2 bases, and 9 bases lay in between. As DNA, the CDR3 is TGCAGTGCTAGTAAGGATTTCACAGATACGCAGTATTTT. Protein product: CSASKDFTDTQYF.

This clonotype was recorded a few times. The rearrangement links TRBV29-1 to TRBJ2-1, with 14 positions matching TRBD2. The CDR3 is made up of 17 amino acids. Germline trimming cut 4 bases from V and 0 bases from J; bases unmatched to any gene: 5. Germline loops: CDR1 SQVTM, CDR2 ANQGSEA. The CDR3, as DNA: TGCAGCGTTGTTGGACTAGCGGGGGGAAGCTCCTACAATGAGCAGTTCTTC. Its protein is CSVVGLAGGSSYNEQFF.

The chain links TRBV4-3 to TRBJ2-7; weak D call: TRBD1 (6 bases). Germline-derived CDR1 and CDR2 are LGHNA and YSLEER. The CDR3 is 14 amino acids. V lost 3 bases, J lost 6 bases, and 15 bases lay in between. In DNA form, the CDR3 reads TGCGCCAGCAGCCAGCAACAGGGAATAGGCGAGCAGTACTTC. Amino acids: CASSQQQGIGEQYF.

This clonotype was observed many times. The chain combines TRBV7-2 with TRBJ2-1, with D perhaps TRBD2 (5 bases). The germline V gene encodes CDR1 SGHTA and CDR2 FQGNSA. The CDR3 contains 14 residues. Trimming took 1 base from V and 4 from J, leaving 8 bases between them. The CDR3 sequence is CASSLGGRYNEQFF. Here the CDR3 DNA reads TGTGCCAGCAGCTTAGGAGGGCGTTACAATGAGCAGTTCTTC.

The chain employs TRBV7-2 and TRBJ2-1; 11 nucleotides align to TRBD2. Germline V gene sequence: CDR1 SGHTA, CDR2 FQGNSA. V shed 2 bases, J shed 1 base, and the junction held 10 bases outside the gene matches. This CDR3 region has 19 residues. The CDR3 here is CASSLNFLAGGGSYNEQFF. The DNA for the CDR3 is TGTGCCAGCAGCTTAAATTTCTTAGCGGGAGGGGGGTCCTACAATGAGCAGTTCTTC. Full variable domain (missing parts from reference TRBV7-2 and TRBJ2-1): GAGVSQSPSNKVTEKGKDVELRCDPISGHTALYWYRQSLGQGLEFLIYFQGNSAPDKSGLPSDRFSAERTGGSVSTLTIQRTQQEDSAVYLCASSLNFLAGGGSYNEQFFGPGTRLTVL.

J is TRBJ2-1 and V is TRBV7-2; TRBD2 matches 10 bases. V was clipped by 6 bases and J by 8 bases; unmatched bases: 10. The CDR3 sequence is 15 residues long. Germline CDR1 reads SGHTA; CDR2 reads FQGNSA. The chain's CDR3 is CASSSTSGIFDEQFF. The DNA for the CDR3 is TGTGCCAGCAGTTCAACTAGCGGGATCTTCGATGAGCAGTTCTTC. The full variable domain, in which reference TRBV7-2 and TRBJ2-1 provide the parts outside the CDR3, is GAGVSQSPSNKVTEKGKDVELRCDPISGHTALYWYRQSLGQGLEFLIYFQGNSAPDKSGLPSDRFSAERTGGSVSTLTIQRTQQEDSAVYLCASSSTSGIFDEQFFGPGTRLTVL.

This clonotype was counted at least ten times. This chain joins TRBV4-3 and TRBJ2-4; D tentatively fits TRBD1 or TRBD2 (5 bases each). The germline V gene encodes CDR1 LGHNA and CDR2 YSLEER. The CDR3 runs 18 residues. Trimming took 0 bases from V and 0 from J, leaving 15 bases between them. The CDR3 region has the DNA TGCGCCAGCAGCCAAGATGCAGGGAGAGGATTAGCCAAAAACATTCAGTACTTC. This gives the protein CASSQDAGRGLAKNIQYF.

The rearrangement joins TRBV27 to TRBJ2-3, with TRBD2 identical over 10 bases. V shed 8 bases and J 4 bases; nucleotides not matched to a gene: 6. CDR1 and CDR2 from the germline V gene are MNHEY and SMNVEV (reference sequence). The CDR3 sequence is 14 residues long. This CDR3 reads CASWPAGGADTQYF. CDR3 in DNA: TGTGCCAGCTGGCCAGCGGGAGGGGCAGATACGCAGTATTTT.

This clonotype was picked up many times. The chain uses TRBV7-2 and TRBJ2-5; 7 bases map to TRBD1. CDR3 length: 14 residues. Looked up from germline, CDR1 is SGHTA and CDR2 is FQGNSA. V shed 5 bases and J 5 bases; nucleotides not matched to a gene: 8. CDR3 coding DNA: TGTGCCAGCAGCAGAGGCGACAGGGCTGAGACCCAGTACTTC. It is translated as CASSRGDRAETQYF.

The chain's CDR3 is CSVGTTGGYGYTF. CDR3 sequence (DNA): TGCAGCGTCGGGACAACCGGGGGGTATGGCTACACCTTC. The chain recombines TRBV29-1 with TRBJ1-2; tentatively, D is TRBD1 (6 bases). Trimming removed 6 bases from V and 5 bases from J, with 16 bases in between. Germline V lookup: CDR1 SQVTM, CDR2 ANQGSEA. CDR3 size: 13 residues.